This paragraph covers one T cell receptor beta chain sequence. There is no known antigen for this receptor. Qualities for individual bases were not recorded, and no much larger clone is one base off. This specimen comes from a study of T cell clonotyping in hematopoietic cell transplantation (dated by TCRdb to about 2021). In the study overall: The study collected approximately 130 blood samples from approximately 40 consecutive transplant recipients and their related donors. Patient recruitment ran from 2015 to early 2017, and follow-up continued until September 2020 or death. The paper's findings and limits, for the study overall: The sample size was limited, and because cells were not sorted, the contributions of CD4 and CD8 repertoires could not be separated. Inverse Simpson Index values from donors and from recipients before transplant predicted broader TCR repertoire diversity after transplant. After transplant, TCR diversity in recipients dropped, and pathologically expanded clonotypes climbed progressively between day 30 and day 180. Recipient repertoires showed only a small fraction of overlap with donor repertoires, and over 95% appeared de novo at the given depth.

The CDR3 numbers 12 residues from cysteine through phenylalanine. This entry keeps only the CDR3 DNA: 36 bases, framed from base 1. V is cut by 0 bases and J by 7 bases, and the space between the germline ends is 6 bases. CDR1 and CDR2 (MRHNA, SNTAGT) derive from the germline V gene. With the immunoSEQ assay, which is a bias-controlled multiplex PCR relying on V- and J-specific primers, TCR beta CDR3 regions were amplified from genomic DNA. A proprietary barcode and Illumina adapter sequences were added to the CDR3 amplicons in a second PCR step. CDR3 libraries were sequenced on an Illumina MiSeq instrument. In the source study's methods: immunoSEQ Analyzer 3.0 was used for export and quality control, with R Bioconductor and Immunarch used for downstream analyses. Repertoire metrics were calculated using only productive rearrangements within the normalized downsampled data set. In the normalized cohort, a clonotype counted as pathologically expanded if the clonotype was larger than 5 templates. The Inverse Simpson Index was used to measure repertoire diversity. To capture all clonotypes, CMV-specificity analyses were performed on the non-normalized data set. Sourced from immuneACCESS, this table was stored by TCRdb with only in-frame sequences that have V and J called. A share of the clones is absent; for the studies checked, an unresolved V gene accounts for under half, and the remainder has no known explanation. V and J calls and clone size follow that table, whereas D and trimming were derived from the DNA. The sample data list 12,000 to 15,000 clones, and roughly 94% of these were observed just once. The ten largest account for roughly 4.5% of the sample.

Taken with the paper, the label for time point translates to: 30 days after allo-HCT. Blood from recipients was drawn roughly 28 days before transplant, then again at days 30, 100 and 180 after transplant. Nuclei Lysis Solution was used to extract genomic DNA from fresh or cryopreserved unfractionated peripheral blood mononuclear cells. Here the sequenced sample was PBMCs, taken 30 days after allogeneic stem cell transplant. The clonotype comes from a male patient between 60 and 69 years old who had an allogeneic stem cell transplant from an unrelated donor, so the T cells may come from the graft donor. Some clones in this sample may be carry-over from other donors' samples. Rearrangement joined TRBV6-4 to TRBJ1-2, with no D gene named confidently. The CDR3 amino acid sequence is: CASSDSGGGYTF. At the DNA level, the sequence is TGTGCCAGCAGTGACTCGGGAGGTGGCTACACCTTC.